The 13 T cell receptor beta chains presented below share a single source sample, sequenced in a study of control samples from healthy donors and cancer patients (dated by TCRdb to 2018 to 2021). To prepare the library, the immunoSEQ multiplex PCR assay was applied. TCRdb obtained this table from immuneACCESS and retained in-frame rearrangements with V and J assigned. These tables miss some clones; where compared with another copy, unresolved V genes account for less than half of the shortfall, and the remainder is unexplained. The sample table records roughly 40,000 clones; 92% of these occur just once. Roughly 4% of the sample goes to the ten largest clones. The sample was blood. Source of these receptors: a woman aged 50 to 60 in good health.

V is TRBV7-8 and J is TRBJ1-2, with D possibly being TRBD1 (5 bases). This CDR3 is 15 amino acids long. Germline CDR1 SGHVS, CDR2 FQNEAQ. The V and J ends lost 0 bases and 2 bases respectively, with 10 bases between them. The CDR3 bases are TGTGCCAGCAGCTTAGCCCCGACAGACAACTATGGCTACACCTTC. It encodes CASSLAPTDNYGYTF.

This chain links TRBV5-1 with TRBJ2-1; TRBD1 aligns across 7 bases. This CDR3 region has 17 residues. V lost 0 bases and J lost 1; bases outside the gene matches: 7. The V gene's germline CDR1 is SGHRS and CDR2 YFSETQ. This chain's CDR3 is CASSLATTGISYNEQFF. The CDR3 nucleotides are TGCGCCAGCAGCTTGGCCACGACAGGGATATCCTACAATGAGCAGTTCTTC.

Remarks on this clone: The junction departs from the called germline gene at one end, perhaps through a read error. V is TRBV6-6 and J is TRBJ2-7; tentatively, D is TRBD2 (5 bases). This CDR3 is built from 15 residues. Per the germline V gene, CDR1 is MNHNY and CDR2 is SVGAGI (reference sequence). The chain's CDR3 is CASSNSGGGGSEQYF. CDR3 nucleotides: TGTGCCAGCAGTAACTCAGGAGGCGGTGGGTCCGAGCAGTACTTC.

V and J are TRBV7-6 and TRBJ2-7; TRBD1 matches 7 bases. The V and J ends lost 5 bases and 0 bases, in that order; junction bases with no gene match: 4. The germline V gene has CDR1 SGHVS and CDR2 FNYEAQ. The CDR3 loop spans 14 amino acids. CDR3: CASSPTGHSYEQYF. The CDR3 region has the DNA TGTGCCAGCAGCCCGACAGGGCACTCCTACGAGCAGTACTTC.

This clone was seen only once. This sequence joins TRBV28 and TRBJ2-2; D call uncertain. CDR1 and CDR2 (germline): MDHEN, SYDVKM. There are 13 residues in the CDR3. Trimming removed 2 bases at V and 0 bases at J, with 1 base between. In DNA form, the CDR3 reads TGTGCCAGCAGTTTAGCGAACACCGGGGAGCTGTTTTTT. Residues: CASSLANTGELFF. Using reference TRBV28 and TRBJ2-2 for the parts outside the CDR3, the full variable domain is DVKVTQSSRYLVKRTGEKVFLECVQDMDHENMFWYRQDPGLGLRLIYFSYDVKMKEKGDIPEGYSVSREKKERFSLILESASTNQTSMYLCASSLANTGELFFGEGSRLTVL.

V and J are TRBV3-1 (or the pseudogene TRBV3-2) and TRBJ1-2; no clear D gene. The CDR3 is 13 residues long. CDR1 is LGHDT, CDR2 YNNKEL, per germline (reference sequence). V lost 1 base, J lost 4 bases, and 7 bases lay in between. CDR3 DNA: TGTGCCAGCAGCCAAGCAGCTGGCTATGGCTACACCTTC. Its protein is CASSQAAGYGYTF.

The rearrangement uses TRBV7-6 and TRBJ1-5; a possible D gene is TRBD1 (6 bases). The CDR3 runs 15 residues. Germline CDR1 reads SGHVS; CDR2 reads FNYEAQ. Trimming took off 2 bases at V and 6 bases at J, with 14 bases between the two ends. The CDR3: CASSLRVLGGQPQHF. The CDR3 bases are TGTGCCAGCAGCTTACGAGTCTTAGGGGGTCAGCCCCAGCATTTT.

The genes are TRBV4-2 and TRBJ1-2; 8 positions match TRBD1. The germline gives CDR1 LGHNA, CDR2 YNFKEQ. CDR3 length equals 15 residues. Trimming removed 4 bases from V and 3 bases from J; junction bases left unmatched: 7. The CDR3 coding sequence is TGTGCCAGCAGCCCAGGGGGCAGGGTGGACTATGGCTACACCTTC. The encoded protein is CASSPGGRVDYGYTF.

In DNA form, the CDR3 reads TGTGCCAGTAGTATAGATCGCAATTACAATGAGCAGTTCTTC. This codes for CASSIDRNYNEQFF. The chain links TRBV19 to TRBJ2-1; no clear D gene. Germline CDR1 and CDR2: LNHDA and SQIVND (reference sequence). Trimming cost V 0 bases and J 4 bases, with 7 bases left between them. The CDR3 is 14 amino acids.

A single count supports this clone. The rearrangement links TRBV28 to TRBJ1-2, with TRBD1 as a possible D gene (6 bases). The CDR3 is made up of 13 amino acids. The V gene's germline CDR1 is MDHEN and CDR2 SYDVKM. Deletions cut 5 bases from V and 7 bases from J, with 14 bases between. CDR3 DNA: TGTGCCAGCAGTGACAGGTCCGCCGGTGGCTACACCTTC. Its translation is CASSDRSAGGYTF.

The chain uses TRBV19 and TRBJ1-2, with D uncertain. The germline V gene has CDR1 LNHDA and CDR2 SQIVND (reference sequence). V was shortened by 6 bases and J by 3 bases, with 5 bases between the two germline ends. The CDR3 covers 11 residues. CDR3 sequence reads: CASREYYGYTF. CDR3 nucleotides: TGTGCCAGTAGGGAGTACTATGGCTACACCTTC.

The chain recombines TRBV7-2 with TRBJ2-7; possibly TRBD1 for D (7 bases). Trimming removed 0 bases at V and 1 base at J, with 10 bases between. Per the germline V gene, CDR1 is SGHTA and CDR2 is FQGNSA. CDR3 length: 15 residues. CDR3 residues: CASSLAPGGSYEQYF. As DNA, the CDR3 is TGTGCCAGCAGCTTAGCGCCAGGGGGGTCCTACGAGCAGTACTTC.

The rearrangement uses TRBV12-3 or TRBV12-4 and TRBJ1-2; D perhaps matches TRBD1 (5 bases). V was pared by 1 base and J by 6 bases, with 9 bases between. CDR3 length: 13 amino acids. The CDR3, as DNA: TGTGCCAGCAGTTTAGTTCGGGGCCATGGCTACACCTTC. This translates into CASSLVRGHGYTF.